Described below is a single T cell receptor (beta chain) sequence and its context. The antigen is undetermined. The entry originates in a study of T cell responses to AZD1222 COVID-19 vaccine. Study-wide findings and caveats: Donor demographics were predominantly white British with a female majority; clonal diversity may be underestimated. Spike-specific TCR repertoires showed rising breadth and depth after two AZD1222 doses.

CDR3 length equals 14 residues. Deletions cut 1 base from V and 7 bases from J, with 13 bases between. CDR1 LNHNV and CDR2 YYDKDF come from the germline V gene (reference sequence). The data were produced by immunoSEQ multiplex PCR, yet TCRdb's version contains in-frame clones alone and is incomplete. This table holds approximately 120,000 clones, over 75% found once. This material consisted of peripheral blood, taken on day 0 of AZD1222 vaccination. The J gene is TRBJ1-1, the V gene TRBV15; TRBD1 is a possible D gene (5 bases). The clonotype originates from an adult in good health. CDR3: CATSRGRERREAFF. CDR3 nucleotides: TGTGCCACCAGCAGAGGCAGGGAGCGGCGTGAAGCTTTCTTT.